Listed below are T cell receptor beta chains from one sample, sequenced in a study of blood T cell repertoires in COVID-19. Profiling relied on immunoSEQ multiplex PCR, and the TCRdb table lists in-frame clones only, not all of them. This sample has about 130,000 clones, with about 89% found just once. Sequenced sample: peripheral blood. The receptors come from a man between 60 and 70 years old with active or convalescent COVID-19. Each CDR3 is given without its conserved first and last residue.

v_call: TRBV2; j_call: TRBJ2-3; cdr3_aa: ASSERDRHTQY
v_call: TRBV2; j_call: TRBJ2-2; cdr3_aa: ASENGQGGYTGELF
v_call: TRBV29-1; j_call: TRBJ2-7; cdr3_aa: SVAGGYEQY
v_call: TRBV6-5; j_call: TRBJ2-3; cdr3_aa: ASSYLETDTQY
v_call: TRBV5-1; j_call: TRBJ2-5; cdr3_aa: ASSGASGGQGTQY
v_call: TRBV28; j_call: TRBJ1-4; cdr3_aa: ASSGGDEKLF
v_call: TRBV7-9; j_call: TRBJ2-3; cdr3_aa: ASSTLAGGNTDTQY
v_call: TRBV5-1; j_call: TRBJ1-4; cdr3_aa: ASSLLPGGPATNEKLF
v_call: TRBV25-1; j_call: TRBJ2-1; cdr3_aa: ASSDVTTGVYNEQF
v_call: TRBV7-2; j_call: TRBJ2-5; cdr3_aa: ASSSGPLGTQY
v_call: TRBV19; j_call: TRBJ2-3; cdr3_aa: ASSSGTSTDTQY
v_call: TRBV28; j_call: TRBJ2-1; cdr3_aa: ASSGGAKPSYNEQF
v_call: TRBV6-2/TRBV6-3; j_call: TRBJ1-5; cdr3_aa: ASSDRGDQPQH
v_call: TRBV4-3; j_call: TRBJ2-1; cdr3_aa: ASSQAARGLLAGVYNEQF
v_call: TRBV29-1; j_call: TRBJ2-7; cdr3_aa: SVLTGSWYEQY
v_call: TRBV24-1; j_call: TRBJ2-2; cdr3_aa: ATSDPTGYTGELF
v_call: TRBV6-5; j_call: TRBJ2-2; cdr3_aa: ASSYQTRITGELF
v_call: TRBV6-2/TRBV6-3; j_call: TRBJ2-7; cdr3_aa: ASSRLAGGYEQY
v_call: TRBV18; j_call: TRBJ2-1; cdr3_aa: ASSSGTGVNEQF
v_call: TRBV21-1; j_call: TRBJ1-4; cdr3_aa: ASREGGVEEKLF
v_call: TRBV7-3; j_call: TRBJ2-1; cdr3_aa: ASSLVQGGNEQF
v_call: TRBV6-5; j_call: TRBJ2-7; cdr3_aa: ASHRQGDYYEQY
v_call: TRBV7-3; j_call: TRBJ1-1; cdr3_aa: ASSSKTGAGNTEAF
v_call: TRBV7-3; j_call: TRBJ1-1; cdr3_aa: ASSLNGGVANTEAF
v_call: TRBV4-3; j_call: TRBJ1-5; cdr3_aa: ASSQDGQQPQH
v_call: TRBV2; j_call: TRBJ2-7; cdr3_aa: ASRGDRSEQY
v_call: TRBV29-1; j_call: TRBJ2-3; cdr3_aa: SVAWGADTQY
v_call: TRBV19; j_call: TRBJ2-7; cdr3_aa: ASSIGGGAYEQY
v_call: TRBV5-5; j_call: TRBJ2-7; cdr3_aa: ASSHNYEQY
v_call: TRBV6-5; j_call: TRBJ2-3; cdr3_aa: ASKAGGRSDTQY
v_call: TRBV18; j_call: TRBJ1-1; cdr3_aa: ASSPFDRDTEAF
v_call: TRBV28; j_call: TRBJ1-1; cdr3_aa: ASKKGGNTEAF
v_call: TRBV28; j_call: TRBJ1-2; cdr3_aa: ASSSQIGGINYGYT
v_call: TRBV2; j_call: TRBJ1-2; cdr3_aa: ASSRDKRYGYT
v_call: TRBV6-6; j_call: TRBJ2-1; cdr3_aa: ASSYSKPDEQF
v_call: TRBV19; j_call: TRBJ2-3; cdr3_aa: ASSPGLVRSDTQY
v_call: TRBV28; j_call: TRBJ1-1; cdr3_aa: ASRGQGIANTEAF